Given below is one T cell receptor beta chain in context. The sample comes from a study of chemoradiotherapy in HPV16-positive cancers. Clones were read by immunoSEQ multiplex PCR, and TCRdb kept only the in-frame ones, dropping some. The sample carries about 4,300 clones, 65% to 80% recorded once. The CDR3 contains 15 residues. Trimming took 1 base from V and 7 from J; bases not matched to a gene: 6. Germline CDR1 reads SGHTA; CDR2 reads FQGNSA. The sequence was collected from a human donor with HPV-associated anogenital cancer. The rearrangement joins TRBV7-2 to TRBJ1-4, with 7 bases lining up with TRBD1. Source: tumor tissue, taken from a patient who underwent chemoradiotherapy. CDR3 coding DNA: TGTGCCAGCAGCTTAGAAAGGGGGCGTGGTGAAAAACTGTTTTTT. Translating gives CASSLERGRGEKLFF.